The clone carrying this T cell receptor (beta chain) was detected ten times or more. The time point here: persistent/refractory GD, antithyroid drugs over 5 years with positive TRAb. Researchers made the TCR library from RNA that was extracted from PBMCs. In Xi'an, China, an endocrinology department was the source of patients. The sample originates from a study of regulatory T cells in long-lasting Graves disease. Overall study: Over-5-year antithyroid drug use with positive TSH receptor antibodies defined persistent Graves' disease in the study.

Library construction for TCR beta used iRepertoire HTBI primers and Arm-PCR of CDR3 regions. Original handling: Identified segments across samples numbered fewer than 80 TRBV and over eleven TRBJ. MiXCR, applied by TCRdb to the multiplex PCR reads, yields one record per CDR3 protein. For this entry, the V and J calls and clone size follow TCRdb and not the study's own pipeline. In the table there are 360,000 or so distinct CDR3 sequences, 23% of which are singletons. Looked up from germline, CDR1 is LNHNV and CDR2 is YYDKDF (reference sequence). This CDR3 contains 16 residues. Trimming removed 0 bases at V and 3 bases at J, with 11 bases between.

The sequence was collected from a woman in her thirties or forties with Graves disease. The rearrangement links TRBV15 to TRBJ1-4, with D perhaps TRBD1 (6 bases). This specimen consisted of peripheral blood mononuclear cells (PBMCs), obtained when the disease was refractory, from a patient treated with antithyroid drugs. The CDR3 DNA reads TGTGCCACCAGCAGAGACAGGGAGGGGGCTAATGAAAAACTGTTTTTT. Residues: CATSRDREGANEKLFF.